Listed below are T cell receptor beta chains from one sample, sequenced in a study of blood T cell repertoires in COVID-19. TCRdb's copy holds only in-frame clones and misses some; the assay was immunoSEQ multiplex PCR. The data contain a few hundred thousand clones, 85% to 90% of them singletons. The sequenced material came from PBMCs or T cells enriched from blood (not recorded which). These receptors came from a man aged 25-45 years who had recovered from COVID-19. CDR3s include the opening cysteine and the closing phenylalanine or tryptophan. The D gene is left open where the match is weak. Some rows mark clone size as missing; the rest say once, few, many or name a class of expanded clone.

TRBD1	TRBJ2-5	13	TRBV6-5	NA	CASSYILEGAPYF
TRBD1	TRBJ2-7	16	TRBV28	NA	CASRPTPGQVSYEQYF
NA	TRBJ1-2	13	TRBV12-3/TRBV12-4	NA	CASSRGKVYGYTF
TRBD2	TRBJ2-5	15	TRBV2	NA	CASSTTSGFQETQYF
TRBD1	TRBJ1-1	14	TRBV3-1/TRBV3-2	NA	CASKTGTGNTEAFF
TRBD1	TRBJ1-1	16	TRBV11-1	few	CASSFGTGKLWSEAFF
TRBD1	TRBJ2-7	14	TRBV29-1	few	CSVDGQGESYEQYF
NA	TRBJ2-1	15	TRBV5-4	NA	CASSLGGPSYNEQFF
NA	TRBJ2-2	14	TRBV6-5	NA	CASRSSQGAGELFF
TRBD1	TRBJ2-7	14	TRBV28	NA	CASRAGTVSYEQYF
NA	TRBJ2-1	14	TRBV27	NA	CASSPRASAGEQFF
NA	TRBJ2-7	12	TRBV12-3/TRBV12-4	NA	CASSPTPLEQYF
TRBD1	TRBJ1-2	13	TRBV5-4	NA	CASSLQGSYGYTF
TRBD1	TRBJ1-2	14	TRBV30	NA	CAWSPPDRVDGYTF
NA	TRBJ1-6	15	TRBV9	NA	CASSVGGSQNSPLHF
NA	TRBJ2-5	15	TRBV3-1/TRBV3-2	NA	CASSRVRGSQETQYF
NA	TRBJ2-1	15	TRBV7-2	NA	CASSRPLPENSEQFF
NA	TRBJ2-3	14	TRBV30	NA	CAWHYRGTTDTQYF
TRBD2	TRBJ2-2	16	TRBV5-4	NA	CASTSGLAVNTGELFF
NA	TRBJ1-5	15	TRBV18	NA	CASSPSGGFNQPQHF
TRBD2	TRBJ2-7	16	TRBV19	NA	CASSGPLAGGPHEQYF
TRBD2	TRBJ2-7	20	TRBV23-1	NA	CASSCPSPSGTSGSEYEQYF
NA	TRBJ2-7	15	TRBV7-9	NA	CASSPTYESSYEQYF
NA	TRBJ2-5	13	TRBV28	NA	CASGGLRGETQYF
NA	TRBJ2-1	14	TRBV29-1	NA	CSAAGGSSYNEQFF
TRBD2	TRBJ2-7	16	TRBV5-6	NA	CASTQRLAGARDEQYF
NA	TRBJ2-7	14	TRBV6-2/TRBV6-3	NA	CASSYDGPRGEQYF
NA	TRBJ1-3	17	TRBV5-4	NA	CASSSLGGPSSGNTIYF
NA	TRBJ2-7	14	TRBV27	NA	CASSLGRLRNEQYF
NA	TRBJ1-1	14	TRBV20-1	NA	CSASRLTGNTEAFF
TRBD2	TRBJ2-3	18	TRBV10-3	NA	CAIRIGLAGGATTDTQYF
TRBD1	TRBJ2-7	15	TRBV28	NA	CASTTPGQGLGEQYF
NA	TRBJ2-7	13	TRBV28	NA	CASLTPDGGQQYF
TRBD2	TRBJ2-7	21	TRBV27	NA	CASSLKPPREGYLYGSYEQYF
TRBD2	TRBJ2-1	16	TRBV6-1	NA	CASSEGGTSGVNEQFF
NA	TRBJ1-5	13	TRBV9	NA	CASSEVGVGPQHF
NA	TRBJ1-2	13	TRBV19	NA	CASSPRGNYGYTF
NA	TRBJ1-2	11	TRBV12-3/TRBV12-4	once	CASSFPRGYTF
TRBD2	TRBJ2-3	16	TRBV6-5	NA	CASSYSILAGADTQYF
NA	TRBJ2-7	12	TRBV7-9	NA	CASSFDSYEQYF
NA	TRBJ1-1	13	TRBV7-9	NA	CASSLEGGPEAFF
NA	TRBJ1-6	14	TRBV10-3	NA	CAISEVGAGSPLHF
NA	TRBJ1-1	15	TRBV3-1/TRBV3-2	NA	CASSRSGGLSTEAFF
NA	TRBJ1-2	12	TRBV28	NA	CASSFAGWGYTF
TRBD2	TRBJ2-7	17	TRBV28	NA	CASAGWGVASGLYEQYF
TRBD2	TRBJ2-2	16	TRBV3-1/TRBV3-2	NA	CASSQEYLAGNGELFF
NA	TRBJ2-1	15	TRBV27	NA	CASRDLQPGVNEQFF
TRBD1	TRBJ1-5	13	TRBV19	NA	CASRPTGNQPQHF
NA	TRBJ1-1	14	TRBV5-1	NA	CASSLLFWLEEAFF
TRBD1	TRBJ1-1	14	TRBV5-8	NA	CASSITGDNTEAFF
NA	TRBJ1-2	12	TRBV10-3	once	CAISEYQDGYTF
NA	TRBJ1-1	17	TRBV1	NA	CTSSQAPRAGENTEAFF
TRBD1	TRBJ1-2	16	TRBV18	NA	CASSPPDRGLGYGYTF